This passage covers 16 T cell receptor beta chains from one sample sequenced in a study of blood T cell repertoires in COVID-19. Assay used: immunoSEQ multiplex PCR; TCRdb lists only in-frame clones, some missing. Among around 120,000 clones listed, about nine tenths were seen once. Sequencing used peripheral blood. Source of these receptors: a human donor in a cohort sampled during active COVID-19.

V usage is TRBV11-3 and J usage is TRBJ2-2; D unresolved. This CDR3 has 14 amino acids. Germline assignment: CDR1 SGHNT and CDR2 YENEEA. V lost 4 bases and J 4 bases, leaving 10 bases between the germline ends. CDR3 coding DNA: TGTGCCAGCAGCTCTGCGCGAGGCACCGGGGAGCTGTTTTTT. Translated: CASSSARGTGELFF.

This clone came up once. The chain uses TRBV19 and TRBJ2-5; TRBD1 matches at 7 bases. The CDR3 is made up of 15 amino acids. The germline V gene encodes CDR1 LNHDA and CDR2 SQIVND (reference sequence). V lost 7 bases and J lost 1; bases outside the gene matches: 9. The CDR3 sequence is CASNMGDRVQETQYF. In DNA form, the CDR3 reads TGTGCCAGTAACATGGGGGACAGAGTCCAAGAGACCCAGTACTTC.

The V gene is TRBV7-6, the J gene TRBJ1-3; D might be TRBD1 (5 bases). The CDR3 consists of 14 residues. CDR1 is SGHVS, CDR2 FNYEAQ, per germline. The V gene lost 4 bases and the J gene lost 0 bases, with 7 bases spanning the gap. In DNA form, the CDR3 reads TGTGCCAGCAGCTCGGACAACTCTGGAAACACCATATATTTT. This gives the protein CASSSDNSGNTIYF.

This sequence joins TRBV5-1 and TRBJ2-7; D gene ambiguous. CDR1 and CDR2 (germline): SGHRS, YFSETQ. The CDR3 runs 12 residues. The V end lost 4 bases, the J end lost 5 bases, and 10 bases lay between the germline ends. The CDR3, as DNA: TGCGCCAGCAGCAAGACCCGGGACGAGCAGTACTTC. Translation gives CASSKTRDEQYF.

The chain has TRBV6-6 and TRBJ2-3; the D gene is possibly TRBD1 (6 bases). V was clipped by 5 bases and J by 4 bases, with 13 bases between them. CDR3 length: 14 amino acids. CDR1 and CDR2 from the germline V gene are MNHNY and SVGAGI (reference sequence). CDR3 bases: TGTGCCAGCAGTCCCGGACAGTATTCAGATACGCAGTATTTT. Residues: CASSPGQYSDTQYF.

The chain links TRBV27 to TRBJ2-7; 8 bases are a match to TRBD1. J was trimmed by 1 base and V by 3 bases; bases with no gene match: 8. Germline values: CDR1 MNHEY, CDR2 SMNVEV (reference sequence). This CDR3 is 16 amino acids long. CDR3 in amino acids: CASSFSAYRGSYEQYF. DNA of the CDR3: TGTGCCAGCAGTTTCTCGGCCTACAGGGGGTCCTACGAGCAGTACTTC.

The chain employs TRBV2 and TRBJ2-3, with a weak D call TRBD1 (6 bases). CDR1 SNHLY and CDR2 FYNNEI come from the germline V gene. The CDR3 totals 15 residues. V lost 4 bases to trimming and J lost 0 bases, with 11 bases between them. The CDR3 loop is CASSGQGFSTDTQYF. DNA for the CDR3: TGTGCCAGCAGTGGGCAGGGGTTTAGCACAGATACGCAGTATTTT.

The CDR3 reads CASSLSGNNNEQFF. The CDR3 DNA is TGTGCCAGCAGCTTATCAGGGAACAACAATGAGCAGTTCTTC. V is TRBV11-3 and J is TRBJ2-1; the D gene is possibly TRBD1 (5 bases). Trimming pared 2 bases from V and 5 bases from J, leaving 10 bases between. The CDR3 loop spans 14 amino acids. Germline V gives CDR1 SGHNT, CDR2 YENEEA.

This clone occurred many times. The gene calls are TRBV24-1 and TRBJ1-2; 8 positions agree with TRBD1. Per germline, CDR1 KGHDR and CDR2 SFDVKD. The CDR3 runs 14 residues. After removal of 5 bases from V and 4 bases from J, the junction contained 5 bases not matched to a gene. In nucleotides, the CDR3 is TGTGCCACCAGTGCCCGACAGGGGAGCTATGGCTACACCTTC. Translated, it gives CATSARQGSYGYTF.

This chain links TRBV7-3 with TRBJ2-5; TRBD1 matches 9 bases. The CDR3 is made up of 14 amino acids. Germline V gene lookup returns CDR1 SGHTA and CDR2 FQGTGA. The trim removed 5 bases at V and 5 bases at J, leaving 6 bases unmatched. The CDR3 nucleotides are TGTGCCAGCAGCATACAGGGGGCGCGGGAGACCCAGTACTTC. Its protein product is CASSIQGARETQYF.

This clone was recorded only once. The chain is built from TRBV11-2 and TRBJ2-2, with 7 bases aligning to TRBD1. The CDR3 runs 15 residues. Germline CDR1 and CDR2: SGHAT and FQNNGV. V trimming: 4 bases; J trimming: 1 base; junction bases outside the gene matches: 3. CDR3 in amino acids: CASSWTGQNTGELFF. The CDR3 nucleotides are TGTGCCAGCAGCTGGACAGGACAGAACACCGGGGAGCTGTTTTTT.

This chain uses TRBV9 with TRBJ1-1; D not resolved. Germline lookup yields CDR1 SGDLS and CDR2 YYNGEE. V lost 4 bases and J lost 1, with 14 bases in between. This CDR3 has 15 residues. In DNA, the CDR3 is TGTGCCAGCAGCTCAGGTATAGGAGGGAACACTGAAGCTTTCTTT. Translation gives CASSSGIGGNTEAFF.

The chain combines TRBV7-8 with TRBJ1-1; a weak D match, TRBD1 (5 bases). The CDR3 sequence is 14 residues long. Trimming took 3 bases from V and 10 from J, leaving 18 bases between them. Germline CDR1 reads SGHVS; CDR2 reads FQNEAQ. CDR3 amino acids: CASSFSPEVGGAFF. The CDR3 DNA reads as TGTGCCAGCAGCTTTTCACCCGAAGTCGGGGGAGCTTTCTTT.

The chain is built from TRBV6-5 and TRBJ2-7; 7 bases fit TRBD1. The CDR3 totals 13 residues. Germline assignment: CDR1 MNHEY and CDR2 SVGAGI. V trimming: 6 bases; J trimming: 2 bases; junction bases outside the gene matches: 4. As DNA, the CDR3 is TGTGCCAGCAGAGGGACAGCTACCTACGAGCAGTACTTC. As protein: CASRGTATYEQYF.

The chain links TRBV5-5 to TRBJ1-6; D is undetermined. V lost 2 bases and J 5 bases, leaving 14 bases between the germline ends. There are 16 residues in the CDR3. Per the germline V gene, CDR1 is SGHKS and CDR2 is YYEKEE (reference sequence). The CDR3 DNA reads TGTGCCAGCAGCTTCAGGTTCGGGAATGATAATTCACCCCTCCACTTT. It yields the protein CASSFRFGNDNSPLHF.

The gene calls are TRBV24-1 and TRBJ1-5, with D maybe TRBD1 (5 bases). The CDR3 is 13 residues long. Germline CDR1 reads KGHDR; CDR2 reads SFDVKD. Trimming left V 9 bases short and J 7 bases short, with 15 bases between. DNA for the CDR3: TGTGCCACCGCCAGAGGGGACTCCCAGCCCCAGCATTTT. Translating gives CATARGDSQPQHF.